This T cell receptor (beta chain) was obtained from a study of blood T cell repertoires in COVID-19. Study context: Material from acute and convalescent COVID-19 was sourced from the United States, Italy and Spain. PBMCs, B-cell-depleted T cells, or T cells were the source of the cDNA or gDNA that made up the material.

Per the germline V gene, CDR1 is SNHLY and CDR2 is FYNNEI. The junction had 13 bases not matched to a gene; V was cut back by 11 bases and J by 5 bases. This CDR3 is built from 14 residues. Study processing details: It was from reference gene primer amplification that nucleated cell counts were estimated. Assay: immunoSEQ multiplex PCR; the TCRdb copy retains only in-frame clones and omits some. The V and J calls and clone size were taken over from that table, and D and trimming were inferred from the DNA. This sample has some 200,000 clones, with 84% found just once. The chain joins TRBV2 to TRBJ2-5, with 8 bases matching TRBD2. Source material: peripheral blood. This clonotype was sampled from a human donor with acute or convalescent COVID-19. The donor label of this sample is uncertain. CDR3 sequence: CARGDGGGRETQYF. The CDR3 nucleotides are TGTGCCCGGGGGGACGGGGGGGGGCGGGAGACCCAGTACTTC.